Included here is one TCR beta chain sequence, with context. The CDR3 is made up of 13 amino acids. Trimming pared 11 bases from V and 7 bases from J, leaving 17 bases between. Germline V gives CDR1 MNHEY, CDR2 SVGAGI. The data belong to a study of blood T cell repertoires in COVID-19. Study details: Sample material is recorded as cDNA or gDNA derived from T cells, B-cell-depleted T cells, or PBMCs.

TCRdb keeps only in-frame clones here, not all; method: immunoSEQ multiplex PCR. Here the sample spans some 57,000 clones, roughly 83% being singletons. The sequenced sample was peripheral blood. The chain links TRBV6-5 to TRBJ1-4, with a weak D call TRBD1 (5 bases). The sequence came from a woman older than 75 with acute or convalescent COVID-19. The CDR3 reads CACTRGSGEKLFF. CDR3 DNA: TGTGCCTGTACACGGGGGTCTGGTGAAAAACTGTTTTTT.